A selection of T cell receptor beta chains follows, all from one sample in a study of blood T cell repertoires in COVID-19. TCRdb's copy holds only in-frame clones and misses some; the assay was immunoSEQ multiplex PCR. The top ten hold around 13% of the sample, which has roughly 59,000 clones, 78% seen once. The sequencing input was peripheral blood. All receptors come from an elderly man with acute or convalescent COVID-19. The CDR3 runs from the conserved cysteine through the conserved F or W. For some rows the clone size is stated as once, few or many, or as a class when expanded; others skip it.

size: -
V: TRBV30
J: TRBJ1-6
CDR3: CAWTLTGGRNSPLHF

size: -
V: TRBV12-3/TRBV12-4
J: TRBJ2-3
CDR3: CASSLSGITQYF

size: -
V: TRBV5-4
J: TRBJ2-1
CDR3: CASSLVPGNEQFF

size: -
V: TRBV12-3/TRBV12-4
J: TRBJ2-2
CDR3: CASSNRGTGELFF

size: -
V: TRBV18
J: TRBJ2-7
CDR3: CASSGLAGETNSYEQYF

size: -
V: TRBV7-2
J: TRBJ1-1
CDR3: CASSAQVNTEAFF

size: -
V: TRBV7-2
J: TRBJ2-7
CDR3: CASSFRQGSYEQYF

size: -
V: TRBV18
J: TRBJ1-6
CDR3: CASSLFGRTINSPLHF

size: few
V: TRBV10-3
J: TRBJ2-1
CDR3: CAISGPGQSSYNEQFF

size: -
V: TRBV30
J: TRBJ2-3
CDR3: CAWSRDTSTDTQYF

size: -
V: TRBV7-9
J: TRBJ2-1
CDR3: CASSGQVSEQFF

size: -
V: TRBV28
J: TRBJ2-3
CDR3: CASSPTGGFTDTQYF

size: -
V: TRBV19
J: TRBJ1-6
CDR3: CASSTQRGHSPLHF

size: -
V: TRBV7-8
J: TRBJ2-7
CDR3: CASSLGQGVREQYF

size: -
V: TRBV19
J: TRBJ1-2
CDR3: CASRTGFSYGYTF

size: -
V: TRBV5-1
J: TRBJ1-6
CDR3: CASTDGGNSPLHF

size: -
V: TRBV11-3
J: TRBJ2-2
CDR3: CASSLLADNTGELFF

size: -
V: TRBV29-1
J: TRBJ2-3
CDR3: CSAGTGDITDTQYF

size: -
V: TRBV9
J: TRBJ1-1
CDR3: CASSVVAGEYTEAFF

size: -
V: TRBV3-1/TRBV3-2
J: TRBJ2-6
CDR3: CASSRTSDSSGANVLTF

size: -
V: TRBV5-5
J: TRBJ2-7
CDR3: CASSGGTGQGLFYEQYF

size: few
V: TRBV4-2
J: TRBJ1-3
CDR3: CASSQNWAGTSGNTIYF

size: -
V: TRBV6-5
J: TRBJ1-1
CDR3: CASSYDLQGLNTEAFF

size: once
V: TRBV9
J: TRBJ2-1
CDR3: CASSSGAYNEQFF

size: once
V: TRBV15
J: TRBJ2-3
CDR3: CATSRVTGGITDTQYF

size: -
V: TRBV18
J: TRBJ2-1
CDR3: CASSPPGQGVANEQFF

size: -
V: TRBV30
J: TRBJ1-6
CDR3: CAWSVNPLGSPLHF

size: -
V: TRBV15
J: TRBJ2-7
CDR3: CATRHSPGQSYEQYF

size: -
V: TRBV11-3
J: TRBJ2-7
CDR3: CASSASSGDWYEQYF

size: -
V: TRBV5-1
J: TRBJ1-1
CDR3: CASGRGVTEAFF

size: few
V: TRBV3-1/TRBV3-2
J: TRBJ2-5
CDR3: CASGAGFGGSVSETQYF

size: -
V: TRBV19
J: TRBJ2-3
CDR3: CASSTGAQGARTDTQYF

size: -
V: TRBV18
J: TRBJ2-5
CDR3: CASSPYSGVPETQYF

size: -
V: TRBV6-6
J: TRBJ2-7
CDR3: CASSPGISSGRRIVEQYF

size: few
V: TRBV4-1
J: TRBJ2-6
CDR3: CASSQPVAGLAAGANVLTF

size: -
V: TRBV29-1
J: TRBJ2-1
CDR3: CSASRQQGYNEQFF

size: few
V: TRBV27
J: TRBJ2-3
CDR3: CASSLGRATDTQYF

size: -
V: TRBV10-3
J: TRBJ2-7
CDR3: CAISDPGLAGGNSYEQYF

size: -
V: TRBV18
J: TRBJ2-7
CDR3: CASSPSGLAGGEQYF

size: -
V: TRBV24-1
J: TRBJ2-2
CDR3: CATSDTFGQTANTGELFF

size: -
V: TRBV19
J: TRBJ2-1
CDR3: CASSINSLSSYNEQFF

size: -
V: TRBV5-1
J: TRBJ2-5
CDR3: CASSAGLAGAQETQYF

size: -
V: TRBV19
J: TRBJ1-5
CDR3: CASKDRDNQPQHF

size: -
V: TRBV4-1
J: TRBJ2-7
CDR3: CASSQSGTTPYSYEQYF

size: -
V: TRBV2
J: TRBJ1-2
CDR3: CATLEGQGWDGYTF

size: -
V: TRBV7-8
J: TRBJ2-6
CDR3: CASSRSGVGANVLTF

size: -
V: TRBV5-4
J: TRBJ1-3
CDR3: CASTTGRAGTSGNTIYF

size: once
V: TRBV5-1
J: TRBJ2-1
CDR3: CASSLEASGGNNEQFF

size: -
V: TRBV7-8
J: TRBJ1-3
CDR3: CASSLTDRGPGNTIYF

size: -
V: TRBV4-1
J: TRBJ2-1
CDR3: CASSRAGESYNEQFF

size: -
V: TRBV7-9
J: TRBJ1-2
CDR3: CASTSERGGAYGYTF